Following are 18 T cell receptor beta chains from one sample sequenced in a study of T cells after yellow fever vaccination. MiXCR was run by TCRdb on the 5' RACE reads, yielding one entry per CDR3 protein. The profile shows about 220,000 distinct CDR3 sequences, about 3% of them singletons. The source was CD4+ T cells sorted from PBMCs, collected 10 days after the yellow fever booster vaccination. The receptors originated from a man younger than 30 who received the YFV17D yellow fever vaccine.

The gene calls are TRBV3-1 and TRBJ1-1; D is uncertain. The CDR3 contains 14 residues. Germline CDR1 LGHDT, CDR2 YNNKEL (reference sequence). The germline V and J ends were trimmed by 4 bases and 0 bases, with 9 bases remaining between them. For the CDR3, the DNA is TGTGCCAGCAGCCGTGAGGACCTGAACACTGAAGCTTTCTTT. It yields the protein CASSREDLNTEAFF.

This clonotype was observed at least ten times. Since no conserved phenylalanine or tryptophan closes the CDR3, a read error is the likely cause. The DNA is left out, because the CDR3 cannot be placed on it with certainty; the CDR3 is given as TCRdb lists it. The rearrangement uses TRBV29-1 and TRBJ2-5. Counting both end residues, the CDR3 totals 8 amino acids. The V gene's germline CDR1 is SQVTM and CDR2 ANQGSEA. The CDR3 region is CSVEDLVS.

The gene calls are TRBV5-1 and TRBJ2-7, with 12 nucleotides matching TRBD2. Gene TRBJ2-1 matches the end of the DNA better, so the J call may be wrong. CDR1 is SGHRS and CDR2 is YFSETQ in the germline V gene. There are 16 residues in the CDR3. In DNA form, the CDR3 reads TGCGCCAGCAGCGTCGGCCTAGCGGGGGGGGCGGACGAGCAGTTCTTC. Protein sequence: CASSVGLAGGADEQFF.

This clonotype was picked up a small number of times. The rearrangement links TRBV6-2 or TRBV6-3 to TRBJ2-1; no firm D call. Between the trimmed V and J ends, which lost 9 bases and 1 base, there was a span of 10 bases. Germline assignment: CDR1 MNHEY and CDR2 SVGEGT. The CDR3 covers 13 residues. In nucleotides, the CDR3 is TGTGCCAGTCGTTTAGGGTCCTACAATGAGCAGTTCTTC. It yields the protein CASRLGSYNEQFF.

The rearrangement joins TRBV20-1 to TRBJ2-3; 9 positions match TRBD2. V shed 7 bases and J 0 bases; nucleotides not matched to a gene: 8. Germline loops: CDR1 DFQATT, CDR2 SNEGSKA (reference sequence). The CDR3 consists of 15 residues. CDR3 in amino acids: CSEASGAFSTDTQYF. The DNA of the CDR3 is TGCAGTGAGGCTAGCGGGGCATTTAGCACAGATACGCAGTATTTT.

This clonotype was seen ten or more times. The chain combines TRBV7-2 with TRBJ2-7; D possibly corresponds to TRBD2 (5 bases). Trimming took off 3 bases at V and 0 bases at J, with 21 bases between the two ends. This CDR3 is 18 amino acids long. CDR1 and CDR2 (germline): SGHTA, FQGNSA. The CDR3 region has the DNA TGTGCCAGCAGCTTCCACCTTACTGGACTGTTGAGCTCCTACGAGCAGTACTTC. Protein product: CASSFHLTGLLSSYEQYF.

The chain is built from TRBV28 and TRBJ2-7; D possibly corresponds to TRBD1 (6 bases). The V gene's germline CDR1 is MDHEN and CDR2 SYDVKM. V lost 2 bases and J 0 bases, leaving 11 bases between the germline ends. The CDR3 has 15 residues. The CDR3 sequence: CASSLGGQGSYEQYV. The CDR3, as DNA: TGTGCCAGCAGTTTAGGGGGACAAGGCTCCTACGAGCAGTACGTC.

The table lists this clonotype with a few counts. The CDR3 loop reads CASSQVGEVAQFF. The CDR3, as DNA: TGTGCCAGCAGCCAAGTGGGCGAGGTGGCGCAGTTCTTC. This chain links TRBV3-1 with TRBJ2-1; the D is unclear. Trimming stripped 1 base from V and 12 bases from J, with 13 bases between. The CDR3 loop spans 13 amino acids. Germline CDR1 and CDR2: LGHDT and YNNKEL (reference sequence).

The CDR3 here is CAIRSAAGFTDTQYF. Written as DNA, the CDR3 is TGTGCCATCCGGAGTGCTGCGGGGTTCACAGATACGCAGTATTTT. The chain uses TRBV10-3 and TRBJ2-3, with a weak D call TRBD2 (6 bases). This CDR3 has 15 residues. Germline loops: CDR1 ENHRY, CDR2 SYGVKD. The V gene lost 8 bases and the J gene lost 2 bases, with 17 bases spanning the gap.

This clonotype was seen ten or more times. This chain connects TRBV12-3 or TRBV12-4 to TRBJ2-5; D gene uncertain. V was cut by 6 bases and J by 1 base, with 12 bases left in between. The CDR3 covers 14 residues. CDR3 nucleotides: TGTGCCAGCAGGAGAGGCACAGTCCAAGAGACCCAGTACTTC. Translated: CASRRGTVQETQYF.

Many counts were recorded for this clonotype. The V and J genes are TRBV5-5 and TRBJ2-5, with D perhaps TRBD1 (6 bases). This CDR3 has 14 amino acids. Per germline, CDR1 SGHKS and CDR2 YYEKEE (reference sequence). The V gene lost 2 bases and the J gene lost 5 bases, with 13 bases spanning the gap. Written as DNA, the CDR3 is TGTGCCAGCAGCTTCAGGGGCCTCGGCGAGACCCAGTACTTC. It specifies CASSFRGLGETQYF.

This clonotype came up many times. This rearrangement joins TRBV5-1 to TRBJ2-2; TRBD1 matches 9 bases. V gave up 4 bases and J gave up 3 bases; unmatched junction bases: 4. The germline V gene encodes CDR1 SGHRS and CDR2 YFSETQ. This CDR3 comprises 15 residues. Here the CDR3 reads CASSDWDRDTGELFF. In DNA form, the CDR3 reads TGCGCCAGCAGCGATTGGGACAGGGACACCGGGGAGCTGTTTTTT.

In its sample, this clonotype was seen many times. The V gene is TRBV12-3 or TRBV12-4, the J gene TRBJ1-5; TRBD1 aligns across 7 bases. After removal of 6 bases from V and 4 bases from J, the junction contained 6 bases not matched to a gene. CDR3 size: 14 residues. The CDR3 coding sequence is TGTGCCAGCAGCCAGGACAGGAGTAATCAGCCCCAGCATTTT. Its translation: CASSQDRSNQPQHF.

The chain combines TRBV15 with TRBJ2-1; TRBD2 might be the D (6 bases). The CDR3 is 13 amino acids. Deletions cut 6 bases from V and 8 bases from J, with 14 bases between. CDR1 is LNHNV, CDR2 YYDKDF, per germline (reference sequence). The CDR3 sequence is CATSSMGGDEQFF. The CDR3 bases are TGTGCCACCAGTTCAATGGGGGGAGATGAGCAGTTCTTC.

This clonotype appeared many times. The gene calls are TRBV18 and TRBJ2-5; 10 nucleotides match TRBD2. The V and J ends lost 2 bases and 3 bases, in that order; junction bases with no gene match: 9. In germline, CDR1 is KGHSH, CDR2 LQKENI. This CDR3 has 17 amino acids. The CDR3 here is CASSPSLAGEMKETQYF. The CDR3 nucleotides are TGTGCCAGCTCACCATCCCTAGCGGGGGAGATGAAAGAGACCCAGTACTTC.

This clonotype has more than one count but fewer than ten. The chain links TRBV20-1 to TRBJ2-7; D gene uncertain. Looked up from germline, CDR1 is DFQATT and CDR2 is SNEGSKA (reference sequence). Trimming removed 2 bases at V and 6 bases at J, with 8 bases between. This CDR3 is 11 amino acids long. The CDR3 protein is CSARTGFEQYF. The CDR3 DNA reads TGCAGTGCTAGAACGGGCTTCGAGCAGTACTTC.

The chain combines TRBV5-4 with TRBJ2-3, with D perhaps assigned TRBD1 or TRBD2 (5 bases each). Trimming left V 4 bases short and J 0 bases short, with 15 bases between. Germline V gives CDR1 SGHNT, CDR2 YYREEE (reference sequence). This CDR3 is 16 amino acids long. DNA of the CDR3: TGTGCCAGCAGCCTAGGGAGAGGGGATAGCACAGATACGCAGTATTTT. Its protein is CASSLGRGDSTDTQYF. Filled out from reference TRBV5-4 and TRBJ2-3, the complete variable domain reads ETGVTQSPTHLIKTRGQQVTLRCSSQSGHNTVSWYQQALGQGPQFIFQYYREEENGRGNFPPRFSGLQFPNYSSELNVNALELDDSALYLCASSLGRGDSTDTQYFGPGTRLTVL.

This clonotype was found many times. The chain couples TRBV20-1 to TRBJ1-6, with TRBD1 identical over 7 bases. With V trimmed by 5 bases and J by 17 bases, 9 bases remained unmatched. The CDR3 totals 11 residues. Germline lookup yields CDR1 DFQATT and CDR2 SNEGSKA (reference sequence). Here the CDR3 reads CSARTGGQIHF. Here the CDR3 DNA reads TGCAGTGCTCGGACAGGAGGCCAAATCCACTTT.